Following are 21 T cell receptor beta chains from one sample sequenced in a study of blood T cell repertoires in COVID-19. The repertoire was sequenced with immunoSEQ multiplex PCR; TCRdb's copy has only in-frame clones and lacks some. The table shows tens of thousands of clones, with roughly 90% occurring only once. The sequencing input was peripheral blood. These receptors came from a woman older than 75 with active or convalescent COVID-19.

CDR3 residues: CASSPGLGIEAFF. As DNA, the CDR3 is TGTGCCAGCTCACCGGGACTGGGGATTGAAGCTTTCTTT. The gene calls are TRBV18 and TRBJ1-1; D might be TRBD1 (5 bases). CDR1 KGHSH and CDR2 LQKENI come from the germline V gene. V dropped 3 bases and J dropped 7 bases, with 12 bases sitting between them. The CDR3 has 13 amino acids. Full variable domain (rest looked up from reference TRBV18 and TRBJ1-1): NAGVMQNPRHLVRRRGQEARLRCSPMKGHSHVYWYRQLPEEGLKFMVYLQKENIIDESGMPKERFSAEFPKEGPSILRIQQVVRGDSAAYFCASSPGLGIEAFFGQGTRLTVV.

This clone was detected only a few times. The chain carries TRBV27 and TRBJ2-7; perhaps TRBD2 as D (6 bases). Trimming took 5 bases from V and 5 from J, leaving 25 bases between them. The CDR3 has 17 residues. Germline CDR1 reads MNHEY; CDR2 reads SMNVEV (reference sequence). CDR3 DNA: TGTGCCAGCAGTCTCCGCCCCCCGGGGGACGAAAAGGACGAGCAGTACTTC. Amino acid sequence: CASSLRPPGDEKDEQYF.

This clone was seen just once. The chain joins TRBV24-1 to TRBJ1-3; perhaps TRBD1 as D (5 bases). V shed 4 bases and J shed 1 base, with 7 bases lying between them. Germline CDR1 is KGHDR and CDR2 is SFDVKD. The CDR3 is 14 residues long. This CDR3 is CATSDPGSGNTIYF. The CDR3 region has the DNA TGTGCCACCAGTGACCCAGGGTCTGGAAACACCATATATTTT.

This sequence joins TRBV2 and TRBJ2-7, with 7 bases fitting TRBD1. CDR1 is SNHLY and CDR2 is FYNNEI in the germline V gene. This CDR3 is 14 amino acids long. Trimming took 5 bases from V and 2 from J; bases not matched to a gene: 6. Here the CDR3 DNA reads TGTGCCAGCAGTAAACAGGGGTGGGCCTACGAGCAGTACTTC. Its translation: CASSKQGWAYEQYF.

This clone was seen a single time. The genes are TRBV27 and TRBJ1-4, with D perhaps TRBD1 (6 bases). Germline CDR1 reads MNHEY; CDR2 reads SMNVEV (reference sequence). V was shortened by 2 bases and J by 8 bases, with 18 bases between the two germline ends. This CDR3 is built from 16 residues. The CDR3: CASSLGGATGEEKLFF. In DNA, the CDR3 is TGTGCCAGCAGTTTAGGGGGCGCCACAGGAGAGGAAAAACTGTTTTTT. Drawing the rest from reference TRBV27 and TRBJ1-4, the complete variable domain is EAQVTQNPRYLITVTGKKLTVTCSQNMNHEYMSWYRQDPGLGLRQIYYSMNVEVTDKGDVPEGYKVSRKEKRNFPLILESPSPNQTSLYFCASSLGGATGEEKLFFGSGTQLSVL.

The chain couples TRBV7-2 to TRBJ2-1; 14 bases agree with TRBD2. Trimming removed 0 bases from V and 5 bases from J; junction bases left unmatched: 6. The V gene's germline CDR1 is SGHTA and CDR2 FQGNSA. This CDR3 has 18 amino acids. The CDR3 is CASSLAPGTSGSHNEQFF. CDR3 coding DNA: TGTGCCAGCAGCTTAGCCCCCGGGACTAGCGGGAGTCACAATGAGCAGTTCTTC.

This sequence joins TRBV5-1 and TRBJ2-5, with D maybe TRBD1 (6 bases). The CDR3 is made up of 13 amino acids. Trimming took off 0 bases at V and 4 bases at J, with 7 bases between the two ends. Germline-derived CDR1 and CDR2 are SGHRS and YFSETQ. The CDR3 loop reads CASSLGRGETQYF. The CDR3 DNA follows: TGCGCCAGCAGCTTGGGCAGGGGAGAGACCCAGTACTTC.

V is TRBV9 and J is TRBJ1-4; D possibly corresponds to TRBD1 (5 bases). This CDR3 contains 15 residues. V dropped 3 bases and J dropped 3 bases, with 12 bases sitting between them. The V gene's germline CDR1 is SGDLS and CDR2 YYNGEE. The CDR3 region is CASSAQGGANEKLFF. The DNA for the CDR3 is TGTGCCAGCAGCGCCCAGGGTGGCGCTAATGAAAAACTGTTTTTT.

This chain joins TRBV2 and TRBJ2-5; no definite D call. Germline V lookup: CDR1 SNHLY, CDR2 FYNNEI. This CDR3 spans 11 amino acids. V lost 3 bases, J lost 5 bases, and 4 bases lay in between. This CDR3 reads CASSDGETQYF. CDR3 nucleotides: TGTGCCAGCAGTGACGGGGAGACCCAGTACTTC. The variable domain in full, with the rest retrieved from reference TRBV2 and TRBJ2-5, is EPEVTQTPSHQVTQMGQEVILRCVPISNHLYFYWYRQILGQKVEFLVSFYNNEISEKSEIFDDQFSVERPDGSNFTLKIRSTKLEDSAMYFCASSDGETQYFGPGTRLLVL.

A single count supports this clone. This chain joins TRBV29-1 and TRBJ2-1, with 8 bases identical to TRBD2. This CDR3 has 16 amino acids. V lost 2 bases and J lost 0; bases outside the gene matches: 6. The V gene's germline CDR1 is SQVTM and CDR2 ANQGSEA. CDR3 sequence reads: CSVEYGRASSYNEQFF. CDR3 DNA sequence: TGCAGCGTTGAATACGGGAGGGCCAGCTCCTACAATGAGCAGTTCTTC.

The chain couples TRBV5-1 to TRBJ1-6; no firm D call. Germline CDR1 and CDR2: SGHRS and YFSETQ. This CDR3 is 15 amino acids long. Trimming cost V 4 bases and J 2 bases, with 10 bases left between them. The DNA of the CDR3 is TGCGCCAGCAGCACCTCCGGGGCCTATAATTCACCCCTCCACTTT. Residues: CASSTSGAYNSPLHF. Full variable domain (missing parts from reference TRBV5-1 and TRBJ1-6): KAGVTQTPRYLIKTRGQQVTLSCSPISGHRSVSWYQQTPGQGLQFLFEYFSETQRNKGNFPGRFSGRQFSNSRSEMNVSTLELGDSALYLCASSTSGAYNSPLHFGNGTRLTVT.

This chain joins TRBV14 and TRBJ2-3; D is unresolved. The ends were cut back, 0 bases at V and 4 bases at J, with 14 bases in the middle. The CDR3 runs 16 residues. Germline loops: CDR1 SGHDN, CDR2 FVKESK. The CDR3 DNA follows: TGTGCCAGCAGCCAAGATCGACCCGGGTTGGCAGATACGCAGTATTTT. Protein: CASSQDRPGLADTQYF. The whole variable domain, filled in from reference TRBV14 and TRBJ2-3, reads EAGVTQFPSHSVIEKGQTVTLRCDPISGHDNLYWYRRVMGKEIKFLLHFVKESKQDESGMPNNRFLAERTGGTYSTLKVQPAELEDSGVYFCASSQDRPGLADTQYFGPGTRLTVL.

This chain uses TRBV7-9 with TRBJ2-1, with 7 nucleotides matching TRBD1. There are 14 residues in the CDR3. Germline CDR1 is SEHNR and CDR2 is FQNEAQ (reference sequence). CDR3 loop: CAVPTGSSYNEQFF. The DNA of the CDR3 is TGTGCAGTTCCGACAGGGAGCTCCTACAATGAGCAGTTCTTC.

This clone was observed a single time. The chain joins TRBV3-1 (or the pseudogene TRBV3-2) to TRBJ1-6, with unresolved D. Per the germline V gene, CDR1 is LGHDT and CDR2 is YNNKEL (reference sequence). This CDR3 has 16 residues. Trimming left V 4 bases short and J 0 bases short, with 10 bases between. The CDR3, as DNA: TGTGCCAGCAGCCCCCGAAGGAGCTCCTATAATTCACCCCTCCACTTT. It yields the protein CASSPRRSSYNSPLHF.

The chain joins TRBV28 to TRBJ2-5, with a possible D match to TRBD1 (6 bases). Per germline, CDR1 MDHEN and CDR2 SYDVKM. V lost 5 bases and J 3 bases, leaving 19 bases between the germline ends. CDR3 length: 16 amino acids. The CDR3 DNA reads TGTGCCAGCAGTCCCCCAGGGGCCCTAACCAAAGAGACCCAGTACTTC. Protein sequence: CASSPPGALTKETQYF.

This clone was observed once. This rearrangement joins TRBV5-1 to TRBJ1-2, with a tentative D call TRBD1 (5 bases). CDR3 size: 12 residues. The germline CDR1 and CDR2 sequences are SGHRS and YFSETQ. Trimming took off 0 bases at V and 7 bases at J, with 7 bases between the two ends. The CDR3 region has the DNA TGCGCCAGCAGCTTGGGGCAGGGTGGCTACACCTTC. Translating gives CASSLGQGGYTF.

This clone was detected only once. This chain links TRBV7-8 with TRBJ1-1; possible D gene TRBD1, 5 bases. V was cut by 2 bases and J by 5 bases, with 9 bases left in between. Germline loops: CDR1 SGHVS, CDR2 FQNEAQ. The CDR3 consists of 13 residues. The CDR3: CASSLSGGTEAFF. Here the CDR3 DNA reads TGTGCCAGCAGCTTAAGTGGGGGGACTGAAGCTTTCTTT.

The V and J genes are TRBV6-5 and TRBJ2-1, with 14 bases matching TRBD2. J lost 11 bases, V lost 5 bases, and 8 bases had no gene match. CDR3 length: 15 residues. Germline CDR1 reads MNHEY; CDR2 reads SVGAGI. This CDR3 reads CASSQTGTSGSKQFF. CDR3 DNA sequence: TGTGCCAGCAGTCAGACCGGGACTAGCGGGAGTAAGCAGTTCTTC.

This clone appeared once. The rearrangement joins TRBV6-2 or TRBV6-3 to TRBJ2-7, with 7 bases lining up with TRBD2. Germline V lookup: CDR1 MNHEY, CDR2 SVGEGT. V was pared by 4 bases and J by 6 bases, with 9 bases of the junction left unmatched. This CDR3 contains 14 residues. The CDR3 reads CASSWGGRIVEQYF. The CDR3 nucleotides read TGTGCCAGCAGTTGGGGGGGAAGGATTGTCGAGCAGTACTTC.

A note on this clone: One end of the junction fails to match germline, which may point to a read error. The V call is TRBV24-1, the J call TRBJ2-1; TRBD2 is a possible D gene (6 bases). The length of the CDR3 is 13 residues. Germline-derived CDR1 and CDR2 are KGHDR and SFDVKD. The CDR3 region has the DNA TGTGCCACCAGCGTAGCGGACTACACTGAGCAGTTCTTC. Protein: CATSVADYTEQFF.

V is TRBV7-2 and J is TRBJ2-3; D uncertain. The CDR3 consists of 14 residues. Germline V CDR1 and CDR2: SGHTA, FQGNSA. V was clipped by 5 bases and J by 4 bases, with 13 bases between them. CDR3 in amino acids: CASSRGEVSDTQYF. The CDR3 nucleotides are TGTGCCAGCAGCAGAGGAGAAGTCTCAGATACGCAGTATTTT.